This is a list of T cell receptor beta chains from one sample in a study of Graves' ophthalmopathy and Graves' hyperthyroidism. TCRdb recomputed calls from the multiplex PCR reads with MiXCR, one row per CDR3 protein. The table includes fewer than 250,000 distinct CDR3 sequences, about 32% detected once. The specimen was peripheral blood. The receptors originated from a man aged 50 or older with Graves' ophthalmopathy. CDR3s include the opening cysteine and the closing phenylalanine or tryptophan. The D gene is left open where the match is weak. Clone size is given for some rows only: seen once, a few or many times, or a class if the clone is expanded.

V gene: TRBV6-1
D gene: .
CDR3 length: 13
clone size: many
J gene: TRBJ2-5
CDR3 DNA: TGTGCCAGCAGTGAACTGGGGGTGGGGACCCAGTACTTC
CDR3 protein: CASSELGVGTQYF

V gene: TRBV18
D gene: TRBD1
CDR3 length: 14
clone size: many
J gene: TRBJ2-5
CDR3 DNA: TGTGCCAGCTCACCGATCCGGGACAGGGGAACCCAGTACTTC
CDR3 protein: CASSPIRDRGTQYF

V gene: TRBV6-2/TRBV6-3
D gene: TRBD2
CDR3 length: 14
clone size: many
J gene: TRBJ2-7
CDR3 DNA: TGTGCCAGCAGCCCCCACGGGGGGAGCTACGAGCAGTACTTC
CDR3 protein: CASSPHGGSYEQYF

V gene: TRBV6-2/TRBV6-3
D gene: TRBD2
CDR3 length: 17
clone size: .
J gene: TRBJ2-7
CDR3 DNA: TGTGCCAGCAGTTACTCCCTAGCGGCCTTACCCGCTTACGAGCAGTACTTC
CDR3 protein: CASSYSLAALPAYEQYF

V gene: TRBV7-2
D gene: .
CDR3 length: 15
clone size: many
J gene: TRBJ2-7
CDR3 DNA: TGTGCCAGCAGCTTAGTGTCGGCTCGGACCTACGAGCAGTACTTC
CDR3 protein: CASSLVSARTYEQYF

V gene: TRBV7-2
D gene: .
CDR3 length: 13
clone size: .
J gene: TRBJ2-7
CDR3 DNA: TGTGCCAGCAGCTCGTGGGGTGGCGACGAGCAGTACTTC
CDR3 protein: CASSSWGGDEQYF

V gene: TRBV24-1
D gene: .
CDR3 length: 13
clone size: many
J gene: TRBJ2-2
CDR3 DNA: TGTGCCACCACGGCAGGGAAAACCGGGGAGCTGTTTTTT
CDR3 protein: CATTAGKTGELFF

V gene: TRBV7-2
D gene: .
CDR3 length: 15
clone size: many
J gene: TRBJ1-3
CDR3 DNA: TGTGCCAGCAGCTTAAAAGCAGGCCTCAGAAACACCATATATTTT
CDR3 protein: CASSLKAGLRNTIYF

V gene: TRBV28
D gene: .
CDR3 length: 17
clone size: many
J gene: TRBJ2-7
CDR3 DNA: TGTGCCAGCAGTTCAAGTGGGTGGGCAGCCGTCTCCTACGAGCAGTACTTC
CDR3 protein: CASSSSGWAAVSYEQYF

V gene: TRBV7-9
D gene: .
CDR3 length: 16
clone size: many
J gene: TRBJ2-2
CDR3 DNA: TGTGCCAGCAGCATCGTAGCGGAGCCCTACACCGGGGAGCTGTTTTTT
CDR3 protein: CASSIVAEPYTGELFF

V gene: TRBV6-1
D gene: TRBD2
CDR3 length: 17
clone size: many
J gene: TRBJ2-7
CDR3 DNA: TGTGCCAGCAGTGATATTGGATTAGCGGGAGGGCGGTACGAGCAGTACTTC
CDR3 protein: CASSDIGLAGGRYEQYF

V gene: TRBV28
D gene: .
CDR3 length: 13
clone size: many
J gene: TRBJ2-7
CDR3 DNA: TGTGCCAGCAGTGGGACTCCCGGGTACGAGCAGTACTTC
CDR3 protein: CASSGTPGYEQYF

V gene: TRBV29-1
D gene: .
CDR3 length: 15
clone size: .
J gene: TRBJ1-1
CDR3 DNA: TGCAGCGTGGCCATACAGCCCGCTATGAACACTGAAGCTTTCTTT
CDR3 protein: CSVAIQPAMNTEAFF

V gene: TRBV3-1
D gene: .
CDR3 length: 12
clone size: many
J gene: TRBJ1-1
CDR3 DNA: TGTGCCAGCAGCCAAGATCTAGGTGGAGCTTTCTTT
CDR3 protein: CASSQDLGGAFF

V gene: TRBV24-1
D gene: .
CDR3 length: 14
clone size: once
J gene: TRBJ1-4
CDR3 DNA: TGTGCCACCACCCTTCGAGGGGCTGAAGAAAAACTGTTTTTT
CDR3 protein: CATTLRGAEEKLFF

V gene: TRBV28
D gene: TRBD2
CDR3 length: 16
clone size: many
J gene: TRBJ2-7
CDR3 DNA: TGTGCCAGCAGTTTACCTCTAGCGGGAGGAACCTACGAGCAGTACTTC
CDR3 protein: CASSLPLAGGTYEQYF

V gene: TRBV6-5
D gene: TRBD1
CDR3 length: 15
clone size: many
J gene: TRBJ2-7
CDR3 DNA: TGTGCCAGCGGTTCGACCGGGACAGGGGGCTACGAGCAGTACTTC
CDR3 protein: CASGSTGTGGYEQYF

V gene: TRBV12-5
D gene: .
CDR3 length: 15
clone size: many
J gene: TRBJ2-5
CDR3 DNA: TGTGCTAGTGGTTTGATTCCGCAAAACCAAGAGACCCAGTACTTC
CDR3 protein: CASGLIPQNQETQYF

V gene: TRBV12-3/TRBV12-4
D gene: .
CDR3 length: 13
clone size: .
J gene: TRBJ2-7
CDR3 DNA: TGTGCCAGCAGTTTCGCCGACTCCTACGAGCAGTACTTC
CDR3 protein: CASSFADSYEQYF

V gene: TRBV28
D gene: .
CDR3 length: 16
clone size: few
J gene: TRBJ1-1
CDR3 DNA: TGTGCCAGCAGTTCTGGGGCAGTAATGATGAACACTGAAGCTTTCTTT
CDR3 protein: CASSSGAVMMNTEAFF

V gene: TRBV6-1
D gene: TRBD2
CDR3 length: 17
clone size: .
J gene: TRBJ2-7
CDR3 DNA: TGTGCCAGCAGTGAACTAGCGGGATTCCAGTGGACCTACGAGCAGTACTTC
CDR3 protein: CASSELAGFQWTYEQYF

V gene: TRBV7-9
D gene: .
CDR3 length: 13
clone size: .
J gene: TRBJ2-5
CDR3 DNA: TGTGCCAGCAGCTTATTGCCCTCAGAGACCCAGTACTTC
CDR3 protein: CASSLLPSETQYF

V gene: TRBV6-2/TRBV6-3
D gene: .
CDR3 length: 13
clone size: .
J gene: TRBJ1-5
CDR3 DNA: TGTGCCAGCAGGCAGACAGGAGGTCGCGCCCAGCATTTT
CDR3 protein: CASRQTGGRAQHF

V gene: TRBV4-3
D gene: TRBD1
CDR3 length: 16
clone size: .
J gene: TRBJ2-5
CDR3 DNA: TGCGCCAGCAGCCAAGACTTAGGACAGGGTGGGGAGACCCAGTACTTC
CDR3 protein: CASSQDLGQGGETQYF

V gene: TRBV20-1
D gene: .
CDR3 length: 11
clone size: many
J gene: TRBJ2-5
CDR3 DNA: TGCAGTGCTAGAGACCAGGAGACCCAGTACTTC
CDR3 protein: CSARDQETQYF

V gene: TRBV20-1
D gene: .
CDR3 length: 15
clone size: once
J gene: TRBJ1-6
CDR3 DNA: TGCAGTGCTAGAGGGGCAGGCTCCTATAATTCACCCCTCCACTTT
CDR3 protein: CSARGAGSYNSPLHF

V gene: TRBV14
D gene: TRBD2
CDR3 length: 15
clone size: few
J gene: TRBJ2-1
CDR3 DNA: TGTGCCAGCAGCCGCGGACTAGCGGGAGTTAATGAGCAGTTCTTC
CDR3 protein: CASSRGLAGVNEQFF

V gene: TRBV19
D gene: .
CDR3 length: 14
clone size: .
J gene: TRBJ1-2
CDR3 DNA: TGTGCCAGTAGAGAGGGGACAAGTCACTATGGCTACACCTTC
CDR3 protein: CASREGTSHYGYTF

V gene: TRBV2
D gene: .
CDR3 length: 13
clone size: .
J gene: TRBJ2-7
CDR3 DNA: TGTGCCAGCAGTGGCTCAGGGGCCTACGAGCAGTACTTC
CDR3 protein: CASSGSGAYEQYF

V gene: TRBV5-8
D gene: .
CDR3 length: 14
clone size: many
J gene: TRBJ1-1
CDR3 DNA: TGTGCCAGCAGCTTAGCTCCGACTCGTGGAGAAGCTTTCTTT
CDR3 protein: CASSLAPTRGEAFF

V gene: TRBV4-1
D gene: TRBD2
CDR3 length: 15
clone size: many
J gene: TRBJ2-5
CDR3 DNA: TGCGCCAGCAGCCTTTTTGTGGGGACTAGCGAGACCCAGTACTTC
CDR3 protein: CASSLFVGTSETQYF

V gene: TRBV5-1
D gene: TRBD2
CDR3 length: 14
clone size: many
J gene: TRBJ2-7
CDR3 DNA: TGCGCCAGCAGCCACGGGGACTATAACTACGAGCAGTACTTC
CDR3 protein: CASSHGDYNYEQYF

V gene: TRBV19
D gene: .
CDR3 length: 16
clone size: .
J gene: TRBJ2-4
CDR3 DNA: TGTGCCAGTAGTATTTCCGAGCGGTTGGCCAAAAACATTCAGTACTTC
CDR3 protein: CASSISERLAKNIQYF

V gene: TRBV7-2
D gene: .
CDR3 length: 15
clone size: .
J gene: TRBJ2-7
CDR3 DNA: TGTGCCAGCAGCTTAGGAGGGGGAGTAGCGTACGAGCAGTACTTC
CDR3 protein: CASSLGGGVAYEQYF

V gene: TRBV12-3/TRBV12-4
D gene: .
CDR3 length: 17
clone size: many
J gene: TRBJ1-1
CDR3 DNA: TGTGCCAGCAGTTTGAGCAGGGGACCGTCGGTGAACACTGAAGCTTTCTTT
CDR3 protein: CASSLSRGPSVNTEAFF

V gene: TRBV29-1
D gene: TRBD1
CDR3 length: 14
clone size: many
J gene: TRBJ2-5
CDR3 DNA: TGCAGCGTTGCCAAGGGGGCTGTCCAAGAGGCCCAGTACTTC
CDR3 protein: CSVAKGAVQEAQYF

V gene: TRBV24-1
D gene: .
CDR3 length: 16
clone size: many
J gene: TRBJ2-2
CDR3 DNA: TGTGCCACCAGTGATTCGGCTATCCGCAACACCGGGGAGCTGTTTTTT
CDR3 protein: CATSDSAIRNTGELFF

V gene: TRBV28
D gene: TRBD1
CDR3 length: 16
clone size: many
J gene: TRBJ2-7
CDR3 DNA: TGTGCCAGCAGTTTACACCGGGACAGCGAAACCTACGAGCAGTACTTC
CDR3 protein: CASSLHRDSETYEQYF

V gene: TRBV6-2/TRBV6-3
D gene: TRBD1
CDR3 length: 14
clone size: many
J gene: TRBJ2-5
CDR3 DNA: TGTGCCAGCAGGGACAGGGGGATGGCGGAGACCCAGTACTTC
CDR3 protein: CASRDRGMAETQYF

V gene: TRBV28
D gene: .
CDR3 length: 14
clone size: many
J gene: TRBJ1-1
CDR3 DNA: TGTGCCAGCAGTCCCCCGGGGCGGGGCTCTGAAGCTTTCTTT
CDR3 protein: CASSPPGRGSEAFF

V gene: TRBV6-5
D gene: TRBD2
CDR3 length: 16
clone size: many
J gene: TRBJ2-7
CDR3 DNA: TGTGCCAGCAGTTACTCGGGACTAGCGGGATCGTACGAGCAGTACTTC
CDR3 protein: CASSYSGLAGSYEQYF

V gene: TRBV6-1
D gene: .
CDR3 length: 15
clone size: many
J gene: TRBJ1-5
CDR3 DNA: TGTGCCAGCTGGGGCGATGGCAGGGAGAATCAGCCCCAGCATTTT
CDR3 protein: CASWGDGRENQPQHF

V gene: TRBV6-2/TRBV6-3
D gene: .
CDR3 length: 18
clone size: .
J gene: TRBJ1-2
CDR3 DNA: TGTGCCAGCAGTCCCCTCTATAAGGCCGCCATATCTAACTATGGCTACACCTTC
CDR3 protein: CASSPLYKAAISNYGYTF

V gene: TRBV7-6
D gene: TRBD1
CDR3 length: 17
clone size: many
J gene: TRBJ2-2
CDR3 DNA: TGTGCCAGCAGCCACCAGTCCGGGACAGCGAACACCGGGGAGCTGTTTTTT
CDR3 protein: CASSHQSGTANTGELFF

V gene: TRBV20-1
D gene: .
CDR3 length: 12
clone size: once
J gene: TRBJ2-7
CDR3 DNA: TGCAGTGCTCTCAGGGGCCTCTACGAGCAGTACTTC
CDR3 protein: CSALRGLYEQYF

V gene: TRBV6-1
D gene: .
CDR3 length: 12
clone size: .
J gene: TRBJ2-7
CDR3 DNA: TGTGCCAGCAGTGTGACGGGAGCCGAGCAGTACTTC
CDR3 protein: CASSVTGAEQYF